This TCR beta chain came from a study of OX40 agonist ivuxolimab in advanced cancers. For the study at large: Participants, 80% to 90% male, averaged around 64 years of age, ranging from about 23 to 90. Overall study findings and caveats: Undetermined was the antigen specificity of the expanded peripheral T cells.

The CDR3 extends over 12 amino acids. Trimming stripped 10 bases from V and 5 bases from J, with 11 bases between. The germline V gene encodes CDR1 SNHLY and CDR2 FYNNEI. Details on this clone: Its antigen is still unknown.

TCRdb's table, derived via immunoSEQ multiplex PCR, lists solely in-frame clones and lacks some. The sample has about 100,000 clones; about 91% are singletons. Sequenced here: CD4+ or CD8+ T cells sorted from blood, sampled in a trial of the OX40 agonist ivuxolimab. This clonotype was sampled from an adult with an advanced solid tumor such as melanoma, head and neck, liver or kidney cancer. This sequence joins TRBV2 and TRBJ2-2; no definite D call. The CDR3 loop reads CATRPATGELFF. CDR3 DNA sequence: TGTGCCACCCGACCCGCTACCGGGGAGCTGTTTTTT.